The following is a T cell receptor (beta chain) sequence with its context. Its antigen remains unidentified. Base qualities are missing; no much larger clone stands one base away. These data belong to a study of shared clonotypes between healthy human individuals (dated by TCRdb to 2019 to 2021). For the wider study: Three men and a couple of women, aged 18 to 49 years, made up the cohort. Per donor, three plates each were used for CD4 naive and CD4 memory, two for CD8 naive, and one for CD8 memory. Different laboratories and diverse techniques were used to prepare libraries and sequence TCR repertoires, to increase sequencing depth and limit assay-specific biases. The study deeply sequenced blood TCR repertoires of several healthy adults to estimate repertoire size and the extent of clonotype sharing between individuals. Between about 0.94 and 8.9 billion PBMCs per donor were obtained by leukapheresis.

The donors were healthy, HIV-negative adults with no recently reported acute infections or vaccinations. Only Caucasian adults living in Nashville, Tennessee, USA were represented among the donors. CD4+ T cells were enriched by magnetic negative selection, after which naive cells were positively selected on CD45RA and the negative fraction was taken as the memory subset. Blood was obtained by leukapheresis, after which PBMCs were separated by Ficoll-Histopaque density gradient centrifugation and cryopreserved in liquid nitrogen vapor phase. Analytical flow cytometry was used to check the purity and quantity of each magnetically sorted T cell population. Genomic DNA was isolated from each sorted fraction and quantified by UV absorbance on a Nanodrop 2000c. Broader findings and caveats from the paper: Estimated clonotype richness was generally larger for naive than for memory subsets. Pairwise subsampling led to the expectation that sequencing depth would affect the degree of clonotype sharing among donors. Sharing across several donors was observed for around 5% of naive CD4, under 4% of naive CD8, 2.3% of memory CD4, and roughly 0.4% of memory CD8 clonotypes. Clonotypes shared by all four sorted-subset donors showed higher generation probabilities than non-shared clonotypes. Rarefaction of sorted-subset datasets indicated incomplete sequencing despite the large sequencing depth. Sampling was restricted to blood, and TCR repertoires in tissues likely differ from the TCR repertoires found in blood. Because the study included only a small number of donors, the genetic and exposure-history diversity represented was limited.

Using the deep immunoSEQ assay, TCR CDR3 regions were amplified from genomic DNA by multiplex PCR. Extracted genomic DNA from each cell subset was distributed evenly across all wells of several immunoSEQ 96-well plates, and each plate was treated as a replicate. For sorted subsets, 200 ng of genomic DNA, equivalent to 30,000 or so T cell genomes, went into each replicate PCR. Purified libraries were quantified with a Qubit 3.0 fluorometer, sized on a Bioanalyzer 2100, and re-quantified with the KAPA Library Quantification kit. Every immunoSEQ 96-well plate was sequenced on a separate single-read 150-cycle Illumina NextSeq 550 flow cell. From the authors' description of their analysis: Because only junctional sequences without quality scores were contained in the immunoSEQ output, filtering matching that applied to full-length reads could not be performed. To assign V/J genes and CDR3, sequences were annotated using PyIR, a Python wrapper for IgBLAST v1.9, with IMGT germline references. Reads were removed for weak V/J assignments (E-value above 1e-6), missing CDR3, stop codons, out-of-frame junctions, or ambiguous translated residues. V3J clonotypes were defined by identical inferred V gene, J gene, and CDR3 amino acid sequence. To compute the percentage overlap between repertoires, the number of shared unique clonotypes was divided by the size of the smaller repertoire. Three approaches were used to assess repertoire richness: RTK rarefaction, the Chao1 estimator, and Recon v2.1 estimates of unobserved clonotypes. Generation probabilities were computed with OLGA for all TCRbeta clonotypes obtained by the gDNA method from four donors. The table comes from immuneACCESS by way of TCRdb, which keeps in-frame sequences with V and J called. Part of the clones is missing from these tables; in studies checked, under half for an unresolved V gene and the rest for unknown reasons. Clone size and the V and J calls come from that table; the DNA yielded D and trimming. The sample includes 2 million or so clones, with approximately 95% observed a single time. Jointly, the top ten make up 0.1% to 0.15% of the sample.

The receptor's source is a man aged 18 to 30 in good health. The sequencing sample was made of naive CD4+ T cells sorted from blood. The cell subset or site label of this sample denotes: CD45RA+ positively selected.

The CDR3 amino acid sequence is: CASSVSGRGNSNEQFF. The bases are TGCGCCAGCAGTGTCAGCGGGAGGGGAAATAGCAATGAGCAGTTCTTC. Recombination linked TRBV10-1 to TRBJ2-1, with 10 junctional bases fitting TRBD2. In the germline V gene (reference sequence), CDR1 corresponds to WNHNN and CDR2 to SYGVQD. Spanning cysteine to phenylalanine, the CDR3 consists of 16 amino acids. Just the 48-base CDR3 DNA is kept, in frame starting at base 1. Trimming takes 4 bases off V and 6 bases off J; junction bases not matched to a gene: 9.